This passage covers 24 T cell receptor beta chains from one sample sequenced in a study of naive and memory T cell subsets. Whole-blood samples were more than 2 ml of peripheral blood from healthy adult volunteers. Alpha and beta constant region primers primed reverse transcription for blood and skin samples. TCRdb re-analysed the 5' RACE reads in MiXCR, keeping a single row per CDR3 protein. The table records tens of thousands of distinct CDR3 sequences, about 4% of them present only once. These receptor sequences come from a male donor in good health.

This clonotype was seen many times. The V and J genes are TRBV6-2 or TRBV6-3 and TRBJ2-3; 9 bases line up with TRBD1. Losses at the gene ends were 0 bases for V and 2 bases for J; bases not matched to a gene: 6. CDR1 is MNHEY and CDR2 is SVGEGT in the germline V gene. The CDR3 has 17 residues. DNA for the CDR3: TGTGCCAGCAGTTACTCGACCGGGACAGGGTTCACAGATACGCAGTATTTT. It codes for CASSYSTGTGFTDTQYF.

This clonotype was found many times. The chain recombines TRBV24-1 with TRBJ2-1; TRBD1 matches at 8 bases. The ends lost 3 bases at V and 2 bases at J; junction bases unmatched: 5. This CDR3 region has 16 residues. From germline, CDR1 is KGHDR and CDR2 SFDVKD. This chain's CDR3 is CATSDPTGQAYNEQFF. The DNA for the CDR3 is TGTGCCACCAGTGATCCCACGGGACAGGCCTACAATGAGCAGTTCTTC.

This clonotype was seen ten or more times. V usage is TRBV7-9 and J usage is TRBJ2-1, with TRBD1 matching 7 bases. The trim removed 5 bases at V and 5 bases at J, leaving 6 bases unmatched. This CDR3 contains 14 residues. CDR1 is SEHNR and CDR2 is FQNEAQ in the germline V gene (reference sequence). CDR3 nucleotide sequence: TGTGCCAGCAGCAAAGACAGGGTGGACAATGAGCAGTTCTTC. This encodes CASSKDRVDNEQFF.

The V call is TRBV7-2, the J call TRBJ2-6; D gene uncertain. The CDR3 length is 15 residues. Trimming shortened V by 1 base and J by 2 bases, and 6 bases separated the two germline ends. Germline CDR1 reads SGHTA; CDR2 reads FQGNSA. In nucleotides, the CDR3 is TGTGCCAGCAGCTTAGGGGGAACTGGGGCCAACGTCCTGACTTTC. Its protein product is CASSLGGTGANVLTF.

This clonotype was found many times. This chain joins TRBV20-1 and TRBJ1-2, with 8 positions matching TRBD1. Germline assignment: CDR1 DFQATT and CDR2 SNEGSKA (reference sequence). This CDR3 is 17 amino acids long. With 1 base clipped from V and 7 bases from J, the junction kept 17 bases outside the gene matches. CDR3 coding DNA: TGCAGTGCTAGAGCCTTCCCCGCCGCCGACAGGGGAATTGGCTACACCTTC. Translating it yields CSARAFPAADRGIGYTF.

This clonotype was seen at least ten times. The chain uses TRBV7-9 and TRBJ1-2; TRBD1 is a possible D gene (5 bases). The CDR3 is 15 residues long. Trimming shortened V by 7 bases and J by 4 bases, and 19 bases separated the two germline ends. Germline V gene data show CDR1 as SEHNR and CDR2 as FQNEAQ (reference sequence). CDR3 sequence reads: CASKTGTENPYGYTF. The DNA for the CDR3 is TGTGCCAGCAAAACCGGGACGGAGAATCCCTATGGCTACACCTTC.

This clonotype occurred many times. The gene calls are TRBV5-6 and TRBJ2-3; 9 bases are shared with TRBD1. V was clipped by 5 bases and J by 2 bases; unmatched bases: 9. The CDR3 is made up of 16 amino acids. Germline lookup yields CDR1 SGHDT and CDR2 YYEEEE. CDR3 DNA sequence: TGTGCCAGCAGTAACGCCGGGACAGGGTCCACAGATACGCAGTATTTT. Its protein product is CASSNAGTGSTDTQYF.

This clonotype was counted at least ten times. The chain links TRBV29-1 to TRBJ2-3; 11 bases match TRBD2. CDR1 and CDR2 (germline): SQVTM, ANQGSEA. This CDR3 contains 18 residues. The ends lost 8 bases at V and 1 base at J; junction bases unmatched: 17. CDR3 region: CSCTFGGVAGGGTDTQYF. The CDR3 bases are TGCAGCTGTACATTTGGGGGAGTAGCGGGAGGGGGCACAGATACGCAGTATTTT.

This clonotype occurred a few times. With a much larger clone just one base away, this may be a read error. V is TRBV29-1 and J is TRBJ2-1, with 8 bases aligning to TRBD2. The CDR3 contains 15 residues. From germline, CDR1 is SQVTM and CDR2 ANQGSEA. Trimming removed 5 bases from V and 8 bases from J; junction bases left unmatched: 14. CDR3 residues: CSVFFGRALGDEQFF. The DNA for the CDR3 is TGCAGCGTTTTTTTCGGGAGGGCTTTAGGTGATGAGCAGTTCTTC.

This clonotype was counted many times. This chain uses TRBV6-5 with TRBJ2-5; D remains unclear. Germline CDR1 reads MNHEY; CDR2 reads SVGAGI. V lost 8 bases to trimming and J lost 0 bases, with 13 bases between them. The CDR3 spans 14 residues. The chain's CDR3 is CASGFRAYQETQYF. CDR3 bases: TGTGCCAGCGGATTTCGTGCGTACCAAGAGACCCAGTACTTC.

Many counts were recorded for this clonotype. The chain joins TRBV19 to TRBJ2-1, with D hard to call. The V end lost 3 bases, the J end lost 6 bases, and 15 bases lay between the germline ends. Germline CDR1 and CDR2: LNHDA and SQIVND (reference sequence). The CDR3 is 15 amino acids. CDR3 loop: CASSISDRIFNEQFF. The CDR3 nucleotides are TGTGCCAGTAGTATCTCGGACCGTATTTTCAATGAGCAGTTCTTC.

At least ten counts were recorded for this clonotype. This chain joins TRBV20-1 and TRBJ2-7; tentative D call: TRBD2 (6 bases). The CDR3 has 13 amino acids. Deletions cut 3 bases from V and 4 bases from J, with 13 bases between. The germline V gene has CDR1 DFQATT and CDR2 SNEGSKA (reference sequence). In DNA form, the CDR3 reads TGCAGTGCTAGCTCCGGAGGGCTATACGAGCAGTACTTC. Its protein product is CSASSGGLYEQYF.

By sample share, this clonotype is medium-sized. The chain couples TRBV6-4 to TRBJ2-1; TRBD2 matches at 12 bases. Per the germline V gene, CDR1 is MRHNA and CDR2 is SNTAGT. The ends lost 3 bases at V and 3 bases at J; junction bases unmatched: 0. The CDR3 runs to 15 residues. CDR3 sequence (DNA): TGTGCCAGCAGTGAACTAGCGGGAGGCTACAATGAGCAGTTCTTC. Encoded protein: CASSELAGGYNEQFF.

This clonotype occurred many times. The chain combines TRBV6-6 with TRBJ1-1; no clear D gene. Trimming cost V 6 bases and J 8 bases, with 16 bases left between them. In germline, CDR1 is MNHNY, CDR2 SVGAGI (reference sequence). The CDR3 extends over 13 amino acids. Here the CDR3 DNA reads TGTGCCAGCAGCGAACGGGCAGGAACCGAAGCTTTCTTT. Its translation is CASSERAGTEAFF.

V is TRBV6-5 and J is TRBJ1-1, with D maybe TRBD1 (5 bases). Germline V gene data show CDR1 as MNHEY and CDR2 as SVGAGI. The CDR3 runs to 14 residues. The V and J ends lost 0 bases and 4 bases respectively, with 9 bases between them. This chain's CDR3 is CASSYSIQGTEAFF. The CDR3 coding sequence is TGTGCCAGCAGTTACTCGATTCAGGGCACTGAAGCTTTCTTT.

This clonotype was counted at least ten times. The rearrangement links TRBV6-5 to TRBJ2-1, with TRBD2 matching 10 bases. The CDR3 contains 17 residues. Germline V gene lookup returns CDR1 MNHEY and CDR2 SVGAGI. J gave up 5 bases and V 1 base, and 8 bases lay outside the gene matches. In DNA, the CDR3 is TGTGCCAGCAGTTACTTTGCCGCTAGCGGGAGTGACAATGAGCAGTTCTTC. Amino acid sequence: CASSYFAASGSDNEQFF.

This clonotype was found many times. The rearrangement joins TRBV6-2 or TRBV6-3 to TRBJ2-7; TRBD2 aligns across 9 bases. There are 15 residues in the CDR3. Per the germline V gene, CDR1 is MNHEY and CDR2 is SVGEGT. Germline trimming cut 7 bases from V and 2 bases from J; bases unmatched to any gene: 9. Here the CDR3 reads CASTPSGKPPYEQYF. CDR3 sequence (DNA): TGTGCCAGCACCCCTAGCGGGAAGCCACCCTACGAGCAGTACTTC.

Many counts were recorded for this clonotype. The chain joins TRBV6-5 to TRBJ2-7, with 7 bases fitting TRBD1. J lost 3 bases, V lost 5 bases, and 10 bases had no gene match. Germline V gene sequence: CDR1 MNHEY, CDR2 SVGAGI. The CDR3 is made up of 15 amino acids. CDR3 sequence reads: CASSKAGTAYYEQYF. DNA for the CDR3: TGTGCCAGCAGTAAGGCCGGGACAGCGTACTACGAGCAGTACTTC.

Many counts were recorded for this clonotype. The chain has TRBV28 and TRBJ2-1; 7 bases are a match to TRBD1. V trimming: 6 bases; J trimming: 3 bases; junction bases outside the gene matches: 11. The CDR3 extends over 16 amino acids. Germline V gene lookup returns CDR1 MDHEN and CDR2 SYDVKM. In DNA, the CDR3 is TGTGCCAGCAGGCCAACCACAGGGGTGGACTACAATGAGCAGTTCTTC. It translates to CASRPTTGVDYNEQFF.

This clonotype was picked up many times. The rearrangement uses TRBV10-2 and TRBJ2-1; 14 bases are shared with TRBD2. With 3 bases clipped from V and 9 bases from J, the junction kept 7 bases outside the gene matches. The CDR3 covers 16 residues. CDR1 is WSHSY, CDR2 SAAADI, per germline. The CDR3 DNA reads as TGCGCCAGCAGTGATCCCGGGACTAGCGGGAGTTCTGAGCAGTTCTTC. Protein product: CASSDPGTSGSSEQFF.

This clonotype was seen repeatedly, ten times or more. V usage is TRBV11-2 and J usage is TRBJ2-5; unclear D gene. The germline V and J ends were trimmed by 8 bases and 5 bases, with 6 bases remaining between them. Germline CDR1 is SGHAT and CDR2 is FQNNGV. This CDR3 comprises 10 residues. The CDR3, as DNA: TGTGCCAGCGGATATGAGACCCAGTACTTC. Protein: CASGYETQYF.

This clonotype was found many times. The gene calls are TRBV5-4 and TRBJ1-2, with TRBD1 matching over 8 bases. V was pared by 0 bases and J by 2 bases, with 6 bases of the junction left unmatched. The CDR3 covers 16 residues. Germline loops: CDR1 SGHNT, CDR2 YYREEE (reference sequence). In DNA, the CDR3 is TGTGCCAGCAGCTTGGAGGCAGGGGGCTCCAACTATGGCTACACCTTC. It specifies CASSLEAGGSNYGYTF.

There are many counts of this clonotype. As DNA, the CDR3 is TGTGCCAGCACTCCGGTAGGCCGAAACACCGGGGAGCTGTTTTTT. Its protein is CASTPVGRNTGELFF. This chain joins TRBV28 and TRBJ2-2; D uncertain. Germline V gene lookup returns CDR1 MDHEN and CDR2 SYDVKM. The CDR3 sequence is 15 residues long. V lost 7 bases and J 2 bases, leaving 14 bases between the germline ends.

This clonotype has just a few counts. The J gene is TRBJ2-3, the V gene TRBV18; 8 bases match TRBD1. The length of the CDR3 is 15 residues. Germline CDR1 is KGHSH and CDR2 is LQKENI. J lost 1 base, V lost 2 bases, and 2 bases had no gene match. The CDR3 protein is CASSPNRGGTDTQYF. The CDR3 bases are TGTGCCAGCTCACCAAACAGGGGGGGCACAGATACGCAGTATTTT.